This is a list of T cell receptor beta chains from one sample in a study of T-cell reconstitution after alpha-beta-depleted transplantation in children. TCRdb reanalysed the PCR reads using MiXCR and keeps one entry per CDR3 protein. The sample shows fewer than 750,000 distinct CDR3 sequences, roughly 23% of them seen only once. The sequencing here drew on PBMCs, mostly from graft donor cells, taken 360 days after TCRalphabeta/CD19-depleted stem cell transplant. All receptors come from a boy in the first two years of life who had a stem cell transplant for acute myeloid leukemia, so the T cells may come from the graft donor. The CDR3 runs from the conserved cysteine through the conserved F or W. The D gene is left open where the match is weak. The size of a clone is reported for some rows only, either as once, few or many, or as a class for expanded clones.

TRBD1,TRBV24-1,TRBJ2-3,few,TGTGCCACCAGTGTCGGACAGGGTCGCACAGATACGCAGTATTTT,CATSVGQGRTDTQYF
TRBD1,TRBV20-1,TRBJ1-5,few,TGCAGTGCTATCTCCGGACAGGGGAACAATCAGCCCCAGCATTTT,CSAISGQGNNQPQHF
NA,TRBV6-2/TRBV6-3,TRBJ2-5,NA,TGTGCCAGCAGTAAGGCCTTACGCGGAGAGACCCAGTACTTC,CASSKALRGETQYF
NA,TRBV29-1,TRBJ1-2,many,TGCAGCGGCTACAGGTACCGCTATGGCTACACCTTC,CSGYRYRYGYTF
TRBD1,TRBV14,TRBJ1-2,NA,TGTGCCAGCAGCCGGGGACAGGTCGGCTACACCTTC,CASSRGQVGYTF
TRBD2,TRBV7-8,TRBJ2-3,few,TGTGCCACGCGTCGCCGGCGGGGGGATTCGGCGGAAACGCAGTATTTT,CATRRRRGDSAETQYF
NA,TRBV20-1,TRBJ2-4,few,TGCAGTGCTAGAGCCCTATTGGTGGGGAAAAACATTCAGTACTTC,CSARALLVGKNIQYF
NA,TRBV9,TRBJ2-1,NA,TGTGCCAGCAGCGTTACTTACGGCCGCTACAATGAGCAGTTCTTC,CASSVTYGRYNEQFF
NA,TRBV2,TRBJ2-5,few,TGTGCCAGCACCGTCGGGGAAGAGACCCAGTACTTC,CASTVGEETQYF
TRBD2,TRBV28,TRBJ2-3,NA,TGTGCCAGCAGTCCTTATGGAGGAACGGGACTAGCGGGGGCAGATACGCAGTATTTT,CASSPYGGTGLAGADTQYF
NA,TRBV5-1,TRBJ2-5,NA,TGCGCCAGCAGCCCAACCCCACAGAAAGAGACCCAGTACTTC,CASSPTPQKETQYF
NA,TRBV10-1,TRBJ2-2,NA,TGCGCCAGCAGTGAAGGACAGACCGCCGGGGAGCTGTTTTTT,CASSEGQTAGELFF
NA,TRBV29-1,TRBJ2-3,many,TGCAGCGTCCCACAGGGACGTACAGATACGCAGTATTTT,CSVPQGRTDTQYF
NA,TRBV10-3,TRBJ2-7,many,TGTGCCATCAGTGAGTCGGCGCAGCGATACGAGCAGTACTTC,CAISESAQRYEQYF
TRBD1,TRBV29-1,TRBJ2-2,few,TGCAGCGGCCGGACAGGGAACACCGGGGAGCTGTTTTTT,CSGRTGNTGELFF
NA,TRBV7-9,TRBJ1-2,NA,TGTGCGATTAAGGGGTCCCCCTATGGCTACACCTTC,CAIKGSPYGYTF
NA,TRBV20-1,TRBJ2-7,NA,TGCAGTGCTCGACTAGACCTCCCCTACGAGCAGTACTTC,CSARLDLPYEQYF
TRBD2,TRBV29-1,TRBJ2-3,few,TGCAGCGTTGCGGCCCGCGGGGGACGCACAGATACGCAGTATTTT,CSVAARGGRTDTQYF
NA,TRBV20-1,TRBJ2-7,few,TGCAGTGCTAGAGAACACCCACATGTTTCTCCCGCCAGGGCCTCCTTCAACGAGCAGTACTTC,CSAREHPHVSPARASFNEQYF
TRBD1,TRBV20-1,TRBJ1-1,few,TGCAGTGCTAGAGAGGAAGGGGCAGGGGGCCGTAACACTGAAGCTTTCTTT,CSAREEGAGGRNTEAFF
NA,TRBV19,TRBJ2-1,NA,TGTGCCAGTAGCCGGAGGGGCTACTCCTACAATGAGCAGTTCTTC,CASSRRGYSYNEQFF
NA,TRBV28,TRBJ2-1,NA,TGTGCCAGCAGTTTACAGCCCTCCTACAATGAGCAGTTCTTC,CASSLQPSYNEQFF
NA,TRBV24-1,TRBJ2-3,many,TGTGCCACCAGTGACCTCCACGCGACTAGTCATACGCAGTATTTT,CATSDLHATSHTQYF
TRBD2,TRBV12-3/TRBV12-4,TRBJ2-3,once,TGTGCCAGCAGTTTGGGTCTTAGCGGGGGGGCCTTAGGCACAGATACGCAGTATTTT,CASSLGLSGGALGTDTQYF
NA,TRBV3-1,TRBJ2-1,NA,TGTGCCAGCAGCCAAGATCCCTCTCCCCTCGATGAGCAGTTCTTC,CASSQDPSPLDEQFF
TRBD2,TRBV2,TRBJ2-1,NA,TGTGCCAGCAGGGGAGCGGGGGGGCTCAATGAGCAGTTCTTC,CASRGAGGLNEQFF
TRBD1,TRBV11-2,TRBJ1-2,few,TGTGCCAGCAGCGCTACTCGAACAGGGGTAAACTATGGCTACACCTTC,CASSATRTGVNYGYTF